The T cell receptor (beta chain) described here comes from a study of cytomegalovirus exposure and HLA in healthy donors. Points from the study as a whole: A link between a missense DCLRE1C variant and TCR beta V- and J-gene trimming emerged from a later analysis. Approximately 160 TCR beta chains were listed as cytomegalovirus-associated. After further analysis at a later stage, some 15,000 TCR beta sequences were associated with HLA alleles at 0.05 false discovery rate.

V lost 0 bases and J lost 3; bases outside the gene matches: 1. The CDR3 covers 15 residues. The germline V gene encodes CDR1 LGHNA and CDR2 YNFKEQ. All the people who gave samples were healthy bone marrow donors. With respect to this clone: Its antigen remains unidentified.

It was with 60 Vbeta and 13 Jbeta primers that the PCR ran. Sequenced by immunoSEQ multiplex PCR; TCRdb stores in-frame clones only, minus some. This sample yields hundreds of thousands of clones, of which 70% are seen a single time; 2.6% belongs to the top ten. The source material was PBMCs. The rearrangement links TRBV4-2 to TRBJ1-1; TRBD1 agrees at 10 bases. The source is a man aged 40-50 years in good health and CMV-seropositive. The CDR3 spells CASSQEGTGDTEAFF. For the CDR3, the DNA is TGTGCCAGCAGCCAAGAAGGGACAGGGGACACTGAAGCTTTCTTT.